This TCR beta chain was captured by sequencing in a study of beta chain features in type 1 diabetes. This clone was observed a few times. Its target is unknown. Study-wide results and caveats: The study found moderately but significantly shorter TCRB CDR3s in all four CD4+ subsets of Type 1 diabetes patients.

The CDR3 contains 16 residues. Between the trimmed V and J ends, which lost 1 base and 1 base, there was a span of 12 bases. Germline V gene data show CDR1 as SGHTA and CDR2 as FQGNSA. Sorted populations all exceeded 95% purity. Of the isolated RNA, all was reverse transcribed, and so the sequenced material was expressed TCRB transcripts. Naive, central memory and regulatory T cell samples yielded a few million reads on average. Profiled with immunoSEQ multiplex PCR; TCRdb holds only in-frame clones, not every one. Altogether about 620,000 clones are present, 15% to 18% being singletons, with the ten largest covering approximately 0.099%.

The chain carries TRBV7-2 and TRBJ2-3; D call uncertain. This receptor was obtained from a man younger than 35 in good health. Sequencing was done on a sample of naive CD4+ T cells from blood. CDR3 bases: TGTGCCAGCAGCTTAGGAATAAGACAAGGCACAGATACGCAGTATTTT. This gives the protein CASSLGIRQGTDTQYF.